This TCR beta chain was captured in a study of T cell responses to AZD1222 COVID-19 vaccine. V was pared by 2 bases and J by 0 bases, with 14 bases between. This CDR3 spans 18 amino acids. Germline V gene sequence: CDR1 LNHDA, CDR2 SQIVND (reference sequence). TCRdb keeps only in-frame clones here, not all; method: immunoSEQ multiplex PCR. The data show roughly 200,000 clones, about 94% seen once. This chain uses TRBV19 with TRBJ2-6; tentative D call: TRBD1 (5 bases). The receptor was isolated from an adult who received the MenACWY meningococcal vaccine as a control. Here the sequenced sample was peripheral blood, taken 28 days after the second dose of the MenACWY control vaccine. The CDR3: CASSIKGAPPSGANVLTF. Here the CDR3 DNA reads TGTGCCAGTAGTATAAAAGGGGCTCCCCCCTCTGGGGCCAACGTCCTGACTTTC.